A single sample gave rise to the 5 T cell receptor beta chains below, sequenced in a study of molecular identifiers for immune sequencing clone quantification. A single record per CDR3 protein comes from TCRdb applying MiXCR to the PCR reads. The sample carries about half a million distinct CDR3 sequences, around 23% recorded once. Sequenced input: naive CD8+ T cells from blood, with Jurkat cell RNA spiked in. Sample subset: FACS-sorted CD8+CD4-CCR7+CD45RA+ naive T cells. The receptors shown here come from a human donor in good health. Some libraries in this study had Jurkat cell RNA spiked in.

The V gene is TRBV27, the J gene TRBJ2-4; D possibly matches TRBD1 or TRBD2 (5 bases each). V shed 4 bases and J shed 7 bases, with 14 bases lying between them. Germline CDR1 reads MNHEY; CDR2 reads SMNVEV (reference sequence). The CDR3 contains 14 residues. CDR3 sequence reads: CASSSGPDGNIQYF. The DNA for the CDR3 is TGTGCCAGCAGTTCGGGGCCGGACGGCAACATTCAGTACTTC.

As regards this clonotype: A much larger clone differs from this one at a single base, so this may be a read error. The chain couples TRBV9 to TRBJ1-2; D is unresolved. Per the germline V gene, CDR1 is SGDLS and CDR2 is YYNGEE. The V gene lost 7 bases and the J gene lost 9 bases, with 25 bases spanning the gap. CDR3 length: 15 amino acids. For the CDR3, the DNA is TGTGCCAGCGCTGATATGCGGGAAAGCGCCGATAGCTACACCTTC. Protein product: CASADMRESADSYTF.

This clonotype was recorded a few times. The genes are TRBV6-1 and TRBJ2-5; 7 bases align to TRBD1. Germline assignment: CDR1 MNHNS and CDR2 SASEGT. Losses at the gene ends were 4 bases for V and 2 bases for J; bases not matched to a gene: 7. There are 15 residues in the CDR3. CDR3 sequence reads: CASSAHGDRQETQYF. In DNA form, the CDR3 reads TGTGCCAGCAGTGCCCATGGGGACAGACAAGAGACCCAGTACTTC.

This clonotype was counted at least ten times. The CDR3 loop is CASSQEKGYEQYF. The CDR3 nucleotides read TGCGCCAGCAGCCAAGAAAAGGGCTACGAGCAGTACTTC. The rearrangement joins TRBV4-3 to TRBJ2-7, with D hard to call. The germline CDR1 and CDR2 sequences are LGHNA and YSLEER. The germline V and J ends were trimmed by 0 bases and 3 bases, with 6 bases remaining between them. The CDR3 is 13 residues long.

Turning to this clonotype: Given a much more abundant clone one base away, this may be a read error. The V and J genes are TRBV6-2 or TRBV6-3 and TRBJ2-3; 7 bases align to TRBD2. V gave up 2 bases and J gave up 4 bases; unmatched junction bases: 3. The CDR3 consists of 14 residues. Germline V CDR1 and CDR2: MNHEY, SVGEGT. The CDR3 nucleotides read TGTGCCAGCAGTTACGCGGGGGAAGCAGATACGCAGTATTTT. It codes for CASSYAGEADTQYF.